This T cell receptor (beta chain) originates from a study of shared T cell receptors in the human thymus. The CDR3 has 13 amino acids. Germline V gene sequence: CDR1 SGHTS, CDR2 YDEGEE. V lost 3 bases and J 5 bases, leaving 11 bases between the germline ends. Clones were sequenced by immunoSEQ multiplex PCR, and TCRdb holds only the in-frame ones, with some missing. Among some 640,000 clones, 70% to 90% were seen once, and the ten largest hold 0.0094%. The data were also submitted as part of a second study, on human thymus T cells. From that second work: It was from resections taken during corrective heart surgery that the thymus tissue came. What related research reported was that thymic repertoires overlapped highly among unrelated individuals.

The material sequenced was thymocytes. V gene TRBV5-8 combines with J gene TRBJ1-1; possible D gene TRBD1, 6 bases. This clonotype was obtained from a boy younger than two with a congenital heart defect. The CDR3 DNA sequence: TGTGCCAGCAGCTCCACAGGGTGGACTGAAGCTTTCTTT. This codes for CASSSTGWTEAFF.